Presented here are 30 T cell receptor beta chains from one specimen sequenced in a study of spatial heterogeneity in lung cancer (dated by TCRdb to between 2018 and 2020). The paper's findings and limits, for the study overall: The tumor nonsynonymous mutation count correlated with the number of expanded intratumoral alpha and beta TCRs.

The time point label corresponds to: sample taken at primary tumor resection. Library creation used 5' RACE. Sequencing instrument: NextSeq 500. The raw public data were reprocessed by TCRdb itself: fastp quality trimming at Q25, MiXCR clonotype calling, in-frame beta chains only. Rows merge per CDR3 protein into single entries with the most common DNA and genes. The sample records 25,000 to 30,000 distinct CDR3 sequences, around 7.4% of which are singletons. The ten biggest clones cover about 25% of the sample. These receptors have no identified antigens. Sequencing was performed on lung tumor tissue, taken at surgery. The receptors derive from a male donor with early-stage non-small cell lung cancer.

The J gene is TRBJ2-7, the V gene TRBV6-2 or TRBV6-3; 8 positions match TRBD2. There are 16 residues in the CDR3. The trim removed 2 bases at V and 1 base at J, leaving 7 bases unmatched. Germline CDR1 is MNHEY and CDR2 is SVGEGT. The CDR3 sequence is CASSYPRGALSYEQYF. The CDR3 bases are TGTGCCAGCAGTTACCCGCGGGGGGCCCTATCCTACGAGCAGTACTTC.

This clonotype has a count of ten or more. DNA of the CDR3: TGTGCCAGCAGCCTCGGGGGCTCCTACAATGAGCAGTTCTTC. Protein product: CASSLGGSYNEQFF. This chain uses TRBV9 with TRBJ2-1; TRBD2 is a possible D gene (6 bases). From germline, CDR1 is SGDLS and CDR2 YYNGEE. The CDR3 spans 14 residues. Trimming pared 4 bases from V and 0 bases from J, leaving 8 bases between.

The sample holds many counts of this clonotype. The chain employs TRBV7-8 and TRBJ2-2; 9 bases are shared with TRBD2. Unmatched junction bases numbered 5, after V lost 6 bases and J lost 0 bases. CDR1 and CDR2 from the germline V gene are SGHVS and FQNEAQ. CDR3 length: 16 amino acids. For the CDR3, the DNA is TGTGCCAGCAGTTCAGGACTAGCGTCGAACACCGGGGAGCTGTTTTTT. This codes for CASSSGLASNTGELFF.

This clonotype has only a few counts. The CDR3 DNA is TGTGCCAGCAGGGGGGACTCTTACAATGAGCAGTTCTTC. This codes for CASRGDSYNEQFF. V and J are TRBV12-3 or TRBV12-4 and TRBJ2-1; D may be TRBD2 (6 bases). With 6 bases removed from V and 4 bases from J, the gap between germline ends came to 10 bases. This CDR3 has 13 residues.

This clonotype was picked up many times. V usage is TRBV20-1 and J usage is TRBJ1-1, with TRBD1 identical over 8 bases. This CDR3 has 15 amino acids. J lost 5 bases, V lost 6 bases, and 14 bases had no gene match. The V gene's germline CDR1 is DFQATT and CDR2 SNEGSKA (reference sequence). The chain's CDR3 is CSAPPLQGEWTEAFF. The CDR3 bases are TGCAGTGCCCCACCCCTACAGGGGGAATGGACTGAAGCTTTCTTT.

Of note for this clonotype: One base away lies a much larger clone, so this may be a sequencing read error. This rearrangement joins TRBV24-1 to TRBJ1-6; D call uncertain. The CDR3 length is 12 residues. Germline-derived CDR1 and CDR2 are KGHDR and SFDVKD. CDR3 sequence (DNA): TGTGCCACCAAACAGAATAATTCACCCTTCCACTTT. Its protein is CATKQNNSPFHF.

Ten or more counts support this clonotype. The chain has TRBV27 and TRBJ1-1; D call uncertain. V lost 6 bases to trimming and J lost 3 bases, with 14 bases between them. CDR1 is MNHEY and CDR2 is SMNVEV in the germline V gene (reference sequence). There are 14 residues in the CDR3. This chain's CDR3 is CASREFPAYTEAFF. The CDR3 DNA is TGTGCCAGCAGGGAGTTTCCGGCGTACACTGAAGCTTTCTTT.

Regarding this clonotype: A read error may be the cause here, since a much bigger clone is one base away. The CDR3 loop is CVSSQGDRDSYEQYF. CDR3 nucleotides: TGTGTCAGCAGCCAAGGGGACAGGGACTCCTACGAGCAGTACTTC. This rearrangement joins TRBV4-2 to TRBJ2-7; 9 bases match TRBD1. The germline V gene encodes CDR1 LGHNA and CDR2 YNFKEQ. This CDR3 has 15 residues.

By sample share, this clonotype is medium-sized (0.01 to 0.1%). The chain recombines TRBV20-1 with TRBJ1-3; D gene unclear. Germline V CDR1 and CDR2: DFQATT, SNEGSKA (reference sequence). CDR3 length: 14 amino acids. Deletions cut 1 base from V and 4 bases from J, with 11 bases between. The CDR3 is CSARGPDFGNTIYF. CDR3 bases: TGCAGTGCTAGAGGGCCCGATTTCGGAAACACCATATATTTT.

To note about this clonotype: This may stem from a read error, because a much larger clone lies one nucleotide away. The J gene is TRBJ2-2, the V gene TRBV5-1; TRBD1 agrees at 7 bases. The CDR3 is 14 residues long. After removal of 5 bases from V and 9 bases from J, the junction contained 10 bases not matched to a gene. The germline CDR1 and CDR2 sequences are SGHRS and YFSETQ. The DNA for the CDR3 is TGCGCCAGCAGTTTGCTCAGGGGGACCTGGGAGCTGTTTTTT. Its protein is CASSLLRGTWELFF.

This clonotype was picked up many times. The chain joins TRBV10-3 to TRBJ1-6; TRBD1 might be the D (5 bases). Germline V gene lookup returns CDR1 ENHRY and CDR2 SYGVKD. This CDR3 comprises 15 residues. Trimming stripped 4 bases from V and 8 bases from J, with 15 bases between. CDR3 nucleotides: TGTGCCATCAGTGGATCAGGGAGTCGGGATTCACCCCTCCACTTT. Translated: CAISGSGSRDSPLHF.

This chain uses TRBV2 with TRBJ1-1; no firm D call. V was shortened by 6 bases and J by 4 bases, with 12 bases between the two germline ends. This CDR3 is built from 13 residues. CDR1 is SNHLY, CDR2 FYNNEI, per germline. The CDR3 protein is CASRSQEGTEAFF. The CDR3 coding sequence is TGTGCCAGCAGGTCTCAGGAGGGCACTGAAGCTTTCTTT.

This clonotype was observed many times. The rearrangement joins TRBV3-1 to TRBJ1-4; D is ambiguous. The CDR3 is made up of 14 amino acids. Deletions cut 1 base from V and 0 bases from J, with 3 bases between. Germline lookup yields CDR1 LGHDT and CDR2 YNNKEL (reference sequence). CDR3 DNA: TGTGCCAGCAGCCAAGGTGCAACTAATGAAAAACTGTTTTTT. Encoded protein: CASSQGATNEKLFF.

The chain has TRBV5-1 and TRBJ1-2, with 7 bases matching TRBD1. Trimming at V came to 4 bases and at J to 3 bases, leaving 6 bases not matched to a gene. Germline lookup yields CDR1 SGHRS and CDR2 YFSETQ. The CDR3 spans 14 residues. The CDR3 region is CASSVRQGDYGYTF. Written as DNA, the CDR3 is TGCGCCAGCAGCGTTAGACAGGGTGACTATGGCTACACCTTC.

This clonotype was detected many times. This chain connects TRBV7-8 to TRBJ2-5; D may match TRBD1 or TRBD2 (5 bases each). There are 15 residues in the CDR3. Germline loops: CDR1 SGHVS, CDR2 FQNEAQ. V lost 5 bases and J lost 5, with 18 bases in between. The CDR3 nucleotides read TGTGCCAGCAGCCTCCGCGACCGGGGCAGGGAGACCCAGTACTTC. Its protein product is CASSLRDRGRETQYF.

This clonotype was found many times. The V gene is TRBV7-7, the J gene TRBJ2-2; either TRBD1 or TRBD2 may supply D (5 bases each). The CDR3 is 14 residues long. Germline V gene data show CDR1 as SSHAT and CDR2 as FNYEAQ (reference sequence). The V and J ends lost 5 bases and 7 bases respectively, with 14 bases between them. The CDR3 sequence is CASSPRGRGGELFF. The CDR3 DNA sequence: TGTGCCAGCAGCCCCCGGGGTAGGGGCGGGGAGCTGTTTTTT.

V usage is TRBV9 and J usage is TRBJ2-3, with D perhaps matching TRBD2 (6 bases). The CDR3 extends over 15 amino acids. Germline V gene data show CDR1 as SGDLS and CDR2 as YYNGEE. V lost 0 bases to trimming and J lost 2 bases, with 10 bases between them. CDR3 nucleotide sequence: TGTGCCAGCAGCGTAGCGGCGGGGTTCACAGATACGCAGTATTTT. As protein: CASSVAAGFTDTQYF.

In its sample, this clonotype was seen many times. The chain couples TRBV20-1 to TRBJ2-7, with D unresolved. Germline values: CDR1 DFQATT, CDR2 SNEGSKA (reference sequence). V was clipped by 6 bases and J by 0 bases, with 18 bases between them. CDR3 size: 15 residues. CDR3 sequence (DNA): TGCAGTGCCCGCCCCGGCGCCGGCAGCTCCTACGAGCAGTACTTC. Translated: CSARPGAGSSYEQYF.

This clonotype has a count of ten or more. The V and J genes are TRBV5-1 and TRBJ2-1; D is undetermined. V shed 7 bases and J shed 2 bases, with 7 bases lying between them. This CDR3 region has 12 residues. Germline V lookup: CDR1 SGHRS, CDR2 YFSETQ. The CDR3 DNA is TGCGCCAGCCAGGAGACCTACAATGAGCAGTTCTTC. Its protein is CASQETYNEQFF.

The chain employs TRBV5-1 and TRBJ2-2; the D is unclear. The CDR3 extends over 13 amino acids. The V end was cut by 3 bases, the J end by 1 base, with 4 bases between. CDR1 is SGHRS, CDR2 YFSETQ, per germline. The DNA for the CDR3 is TGCGCCAGCAGCTACAGGAACACCGGGGAGCTGTTTTTT. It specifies CASSYRNTGELFF.

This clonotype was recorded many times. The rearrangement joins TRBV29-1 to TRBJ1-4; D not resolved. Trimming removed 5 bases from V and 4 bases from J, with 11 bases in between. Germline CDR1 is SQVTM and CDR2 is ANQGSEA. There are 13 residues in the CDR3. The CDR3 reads CSVFGVDNEKLFF. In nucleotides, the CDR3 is TGCAGCGTTTTCGGGGTAGATAATGAAAAACTGTTTTTT.

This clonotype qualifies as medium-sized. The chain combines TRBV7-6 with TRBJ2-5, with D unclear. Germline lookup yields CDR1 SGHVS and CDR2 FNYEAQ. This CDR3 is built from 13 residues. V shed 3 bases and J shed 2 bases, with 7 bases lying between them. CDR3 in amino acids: CASSFSWQETQYF. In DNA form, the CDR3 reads TGTGCCAGCAGCTTTTCATGGCAAGAGACCCAGTACTTC. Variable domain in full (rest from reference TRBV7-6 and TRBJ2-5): GAGVSQSPRYKVTKRGQDVALRCDPISGHVSLYWYRQALGQGPEFLTYFNYEAQQDKSGLPNDRFSAERPEGSISTLTIQRTEQRDSAMYRCASSFSWQETQYFGPGTRLLVL.

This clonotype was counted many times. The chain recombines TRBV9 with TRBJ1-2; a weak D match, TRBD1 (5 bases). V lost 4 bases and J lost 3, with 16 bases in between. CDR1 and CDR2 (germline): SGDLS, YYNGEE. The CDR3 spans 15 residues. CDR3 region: CASSSSRRGYYGYTF. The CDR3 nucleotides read TGTGCCAGCAGCTCCAGTAGGAGGGGCTACTATGGCTACACCTTC.

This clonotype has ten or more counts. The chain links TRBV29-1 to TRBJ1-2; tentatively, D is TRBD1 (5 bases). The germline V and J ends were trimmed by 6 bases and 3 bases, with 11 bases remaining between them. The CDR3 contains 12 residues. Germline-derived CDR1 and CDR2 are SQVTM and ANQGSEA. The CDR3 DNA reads TGCAGCGTGGCCCGGGGGGACTATGGCTACACCTTC. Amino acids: CSVARGDYGYTF.

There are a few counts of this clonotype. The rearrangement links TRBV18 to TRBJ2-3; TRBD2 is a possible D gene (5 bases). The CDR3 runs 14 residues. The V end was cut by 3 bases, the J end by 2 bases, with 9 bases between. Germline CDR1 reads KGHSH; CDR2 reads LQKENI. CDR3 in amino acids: CASSPSGLTDTQYF. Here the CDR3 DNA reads TGTGCCAGCTCACCCAGCGGCCTCACAGATACGCAGTATTTT.

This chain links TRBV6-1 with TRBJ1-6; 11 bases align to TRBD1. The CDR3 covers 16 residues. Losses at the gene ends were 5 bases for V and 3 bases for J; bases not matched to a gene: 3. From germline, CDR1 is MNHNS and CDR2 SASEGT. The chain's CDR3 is CASSRTGGFYNSPLHF. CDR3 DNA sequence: TGTGCCAGCAGTCGGACAGGGGGCTTCTATAATTCACCCCTCCACTTT.

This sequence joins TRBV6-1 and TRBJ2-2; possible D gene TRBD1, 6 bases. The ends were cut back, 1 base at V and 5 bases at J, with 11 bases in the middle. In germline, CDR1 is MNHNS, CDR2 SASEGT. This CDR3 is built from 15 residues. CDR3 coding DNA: TGTGCCAGCAGTGAAGAGTACAGGGTTACCGGGGAGCTGTTTTTT. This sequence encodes CASSEEYRVTGELFF.

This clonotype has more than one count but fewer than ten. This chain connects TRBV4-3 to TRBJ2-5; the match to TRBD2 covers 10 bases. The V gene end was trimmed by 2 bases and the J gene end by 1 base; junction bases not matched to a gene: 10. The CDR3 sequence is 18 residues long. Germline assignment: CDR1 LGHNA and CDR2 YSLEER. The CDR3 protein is CASSQRSGGLVPQETQYF. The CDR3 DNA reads TGCGCCAGCAGCCAACGTAGCGGGGGGCTTGTTCCCCAAGAGACCCAGTACTTC.

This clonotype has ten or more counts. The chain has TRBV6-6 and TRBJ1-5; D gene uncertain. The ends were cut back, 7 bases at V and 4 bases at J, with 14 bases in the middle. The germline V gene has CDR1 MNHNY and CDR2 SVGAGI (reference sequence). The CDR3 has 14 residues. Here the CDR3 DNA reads TGTGCCAGCAACCCCGACATAGGTAATCAGCCCCAGCATTTT. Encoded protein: CASNPDIGNQPQHF.

The CDR3 spells CSAKGAHEQYF. The CDR3 DNA reads as TGCAGTGCTAAGGGGGCCCACGAGCAGTACTTC. The J gene is TRBJ2-7, the V gene TRBV20-1; 7 nucleotides align to TRBD1. The CDR3 has 11 amino acids. Trimming at V came to 4 bases and at J to 5 bases, leaving 2 bases not matched to a gene. The germline gives CDR1 DFQATT, CDR2 SNEGSKA (reference sequence).